This T cell receptor (beta chain) was sequenced for a study of OX40 agonist ivuxolimab in advanced cancers. Study as a whole: The dose-escalation group included hepatocellular carcinoma, melanoma, renal cell carcinoma and head and neck cancer. Participants, 75% to 90% male, averaged roughly 60 years of age, ranging from about 20 to 79. Study results and limitations: The authors did not determine the antigen specificity of the expanded peripheral T cells. Clonal expansion was seen in CD4+ and CD8+ blood T cells by week 6 at 0.1 to 3.0 mg/kg.

CDR1 is LNHDA and CDR2 is SQIVND in the germline V gene (reference sequence). The CDR3 is 13 amino acids. J gave up 3 bases and V 5 bases, and 4 bases lay outside the gene matches. Assay: immunoSEQ multiplex PCR; the TCRdb copy retains only in-frame clones and omits some. Of tens of thousands of clones in the sample, approximately 81% were seen once. Concerning this clone itself: Its antigen is undetermined.

The receptor comes from an adult with an advanced solid tumor such as melanoma, head and neck, liver or kidney cancer. This sample comprised CD4+ or CD8+ T cells sorted from blood, obtained in a trial of the OX40 agonist ivuxolimab. This chain connects TRBV19 to TRBJ2-7; 7 positions agree with TRBD2. CDR3 in amino acids: CASSAGRGYEQYF. The CDR3 region has the DNA TGTGCCAGTAGTGCAGGGAGGGGCTACGAGCAGTACTTC.